These 10 T cell receptor beta chains originate from one sample sequenced in a study of blood T cell repertoires in COVID-19. Generated by immunoSEQ multiplex PCR, the TCRdb table keeps only in-frame clones and is missing some. The sample lists 150,000 to 200,000 clones, nearly 80% occurring once. The sample consisted of peripheral blood. These TCRs come from a woman older than 75 with acute or convalescent COVID-19.

The rearrangement links TRBV7-9 to TRBJ1-1; D perhaps matches TRBD1 (5 bases). CDR3 length: 14 amino acids. The germline V gene has CDR1 SEHNR and CDR2 FQNEAQ (reference sequence). Deletions cut 0 bases from V and 1 base from J, with 6 bases between. CDR3 amino acids: CASSLAGRNTEAFF. CDR3 in DNA: TGTGCCAGCAGCTTAGCGGGGCGGAACACTGAAGCTTTCTTT. The whole variable domain, filled in from reference TRBV7-9 and TRBJ1-1, reads DTGVSQNPRHKITKRGQNVTFRCDPISEHNRLYWYRQTLGQGPEFLTYFQNEAQLEKSRLLSDRFSAERPKGSFSTLEIQRTEQGDSAMYLCASSLAGRNTEAFFGQGTRLTVV.

The V and J genes are TRBV12-5 and TRBJ1-5; 7 bases are a match to TRBD1. The CDR3 has 15 residues. Trimming cost V 6 bases and J 3 bases; bases outside gene matches: 8. Germline V gene sequence: CDR1 LGHNT, CDR2 FRNRAP. The CDR3 sequence: CASGMDRPINQPQHF. The CDR3 DNA reads as TGTGCTAGTGGCATGGACAGGCCCATCAATCAGCCCCAGCATTTT.

A few counts support this clone. This sequence joins TRBV4-1 and TRBJ2-5; the match to TRBD2 covers 10 bases. The trim removed 5 bases at V and 5 bases at J, leaving 8 bases unmatched. CDR1 is MGHRA, CDR2 YSYEKL, per germline. This CDR3 has 15 residues. The CDR3 loop reads CASSSRGLARETQYF. Here the CDR3 DNA reads TGCGCCAGCAGCTCAAGGGGACTAGCGAGGGAGACCCAGTACTTC.

The chain carries TRBV12-3 or TRBV12-4 and TRBJ2-7; the D gene is possibly TRBD1 (5 bases). The CDR3 is 12 amino acids. V dropped 2 bases and J dropped 3 bases, with 5 bases sitting between them. The CDR3 loop is CASSLQGYEQYF. The CDR3 coding sequence is TGTGCCAGCAGTTTACAGGGCTACGAGCAGTACTTC.

This clone was seen a few times. The chain uses TRBV4-1 and TRBJ2-1; 7 nucleotides match TRBD1. The ends lost 4 bases at V and 8 bases at J; junction bases unmatched: 11. Germline CDR1 reads MGHRA; CDR2 reads YSYEKL. CDR3 length: 15 residues. CDR3 loop: CASSPRRTGSDEQFF. The CDR3 bases are TGCGCCAGCAGCCCGCGAAGGACAGGCAGCGATGAGCAGTTCTTC.

The chain combines TRBV3-1 (or the pseudogene TRBV3-2) with TRBJ2-2; 8 bases match TRBD2. The CDR3 sequence is 14 residues long. CDR1 is LGHDT, CDR2 YNNKEL, per germline (reference sequence). With 5 bases clipped from V and 7 bases from J, the junction kept 6 bases outside the gene matches. The chain's CDR3 is CASSDGRVSGELFF. CDR3 DNA: TGTGCCAGCAGCGACGGGAGGGTGAGCGGGGAGCTGTTTTTT.

The chain has TRBV18 and TRBJ1-2; D uncertain. The CDR3 is 13 residues long. In germline, CDR1 is KGHSH, CDR2 LQKENI. V was shortened by 2 bases and J by 7 bases, with 11 bases between the two germline ends. CDR3 in DNA: TGTGCCAGCTCACCAAGGGAGGAAGCTGGCTACACCTTC. Its translation is CASSPREEAGYTF.

The chain recombines TRBV5-1 with TRBJ2-2, with unresolved D. Trimming pared 2 bases from V and 3 bases from J, leaving 8 bases between. Germline V CDR1 and CDR2: SGHRS, YFSETQ. This CDR3 has 14 residues. The CDR3 DNA reads as TGCGCCAGCAGCTTCTCACAGTACACCGGGGAGCTGTTTTTT. Its protein is CASSFSQYTGELFF. Full variable domain (outside the CDR3, taken from reference TRBV5-1 and TRBJ2-2): KAGVTQTPRYLIKTRGQQVTLSCSPISGHRSVSWYQQTPGQGLQFLFEYFSETQRNKGNFPGRFSGRQFSNSRSEMNVSTLELGDSALYLCASSFSQYTGELFFGEGSRLTVL.

Concerning this clone itself: At one boundary the junction diverges from the germline segment, which might be a read error. The rearrangement uses TRBV7-7 and TRBJ2-1; 9 bases align to TRBD1. The CDR3 length is 13 residues. Germline V gene data show CDR1 as SSHAT and CDR2 as FNYEAQ (reference sequence). The chain's CDR3 is CASSRQGDNEQFF. Written as DNA, the CDR3 is TGTGCTAGCAGTAGACAGGGGGACAATGAGCAGTTCTTC.

CDR3 nucleotide sequence: TGCGCCAGCGACGGGCGGGGGGGCGAGACCCAGTACTTC. It translates to CASDGRGGETQYF. The gene calls are TRBV4-1 and TRBJ2-5, with 9 bases matching TRBD2. The V segment lost 8 bases and the J segment 5 bases; nucleotides outside the gene matches: 6. This CDR3 spans 13 amino acids. Germline V gene sequence: CDR1 MGHRA, CDR2 YSYEKL.